These 31 T cell receptor beta chains share one sample of origin, sequenced in a study of Ad26.COV2.S vaccination and SARS-CoV-2 variants. Regarding treatment: some 20 received Ad26.COV2.S at low or high dose, single or two shots; 5 received placebo; per-sample allocation not given. Specimens were obtained on day 63 following the first vaccine or placebo injection. Method: immunoSEQ multiplex PCR; TCRdb's copy keeps in-frame clones and lacks some. The data contain around 340,000 clones, 88% of them singletons. Sequenced material: peripheral blood, taken in a trial of Ad26.COV2.S vaccine versus placebo. These receptor sequences come from a person aged 18-60 years who received the Ad26.COV2.S COVID-19 vaccine or a placebo.

The chain carries TRBV7-9 and TRBJ2-4; TRBD1 agrees at 9 bases. The germline CDR1 and CDR2 sequences are SEHNR and FQNEAQ (reference sequence). CDR3 size: 18 residues. Trimming at V came to 1 base and at J to 1 base, leaving 8 bases not matched to a gene. The CDR3: CASSLGDRVPVAKNIQYF. Written as DNA, the CDR3 is TGTGCCAGCAGCTTAGGGGACAGGGTACCGGTTGCCAAAAACATTCAGTACTTC.

This chain connects TRBV7-3 to TRBJ2-1; TRBD1 matches 9 bases. Germline V gene data show CDR1 as SGHTA and CDR2 as FQGTGA. V trimming: 2 bases; J trimming: 4 bases; junction bases outside the gene matches: 6. This CDR3 has 16 residues. The CDR3 here is CASSLDGTGRYNEQFF. The CDR3 region has the DNA TGTGCCAGCAGCTTAGATGGGACAGGGAGATACAATGAGCAGTTCTTC.

The rearrangement links TRBV4-2 to TRBJ1-5; 8 bases are a match to TRBD1. The trim removed 0 bases at V and 4 bases at J, leaving 5 bases unmatched. The CDR3 is 16 residues long. Germline V CDR1 and CDR2: LGHNA, YNFKEQ. CDR3 DNA: TGTGCCAGCAGCCAAGACCCACAGGGGGGTAATCAGCCCCAGCATTTT. This translates into CASSQDPQGGNQPQHF.

This chain connects TRBV28 to TRBJ1-2, with 7 nucleotides matching TRBD1. Losses at the gene ends were 5 bases for V and 4 bases for J; bases not matched to a gene: 10. This CDR3 region has 15 residues. Germline CDR1 MDHEN, CDR2 SYDVKM. CDR3 in amino acids: CASSLRDSPSYGYTF. The DNA of the CDR3 is TGTGCCAGCAGTCTCCGGGACAGCCCAAGCTATGGCTACACCTTC.

This clone was recorded once. J is TRBJ2-7 and V is TRBV27; the D gene could be TRBD1 or TRBD2 (5 bases each). CDR3 length: 15 amino acids. The V and J ends lost 5 bases and 2 bases respectively, with 16 bases between them. Looked up from germline, CDR1 is MNHEY and CDR2 is SMNVEV (reference sequence). The CDR3 reads CASSRDGRMTYEQYF. In DNA form, the CDR3 reads TGTGCCAGCAGTCGGGACGGACGGATGACCTACGAGCAGTACTTC.

The chain recombines TRBV6-2 or TRBV6-3 with TRBJ2-5, with 10 positions matching TRBD1. Germline lookup yields CDR1 MNHEY and CDR2 SVGEGT. There are 15 residues in the CDR3. V shed 6 bases, J shed 4 bases, and the junction held 8 bases outside the gene matches. CDR3 coding DNA: TGTGCCAGCAGCGCCGGGACAGGGGTCAGAGAGACCCAGTACTTC. It translates to CASSAGTGVRETQYF.

The chain joins TRBV19 to TRBJ1-5; the match to TRBD1 covers 9 bases. The V gene end was trimmed by 10 bases and the J gene end by 9 bases; junction bases not matched to a gene: 7. CDR3 length: 12 amino acids. CDR1 and CDR2 from the germline V gene are LNHDA and SQIVND (reference sequence). CDR3 nucleotides: TGTGCCACCCGGGACAGGGTGAGGCCCCAGCATTTT. Its translation: CATRDRVRPQHF.

This sequence joins TRBV5-1 and TRBJ1-6, with D tentatively TRBD1 (6 bases). V gave up 0 bases and J gave up 5 bases, with 15 bases separating them. Germline V gives CDR1 SGHRS, CDR2 YFSETQ. CDR3 size: 17 residues. The CDR3 DNA follows: TGCGCCAGCAGCTTGGGGGTGACAGGCCTTAATAATTCACCCCTCCACTTT. As protein: CASSLGVTGLNNSPLHF.

CDR3 bases: TGTGCCAGCAGCTTGGAGGGTAGCGGCCGGAATCTCTACGAGCAGTACTTC. Its protein is CASSLEGSGRNLYEQYF. The chain employs TRBV5-6 and TRBJ2-7; maybe TRBD2 (6 bases). V lost 0 bases, J lost 3 bases, and 19 bases lay in between. The germline V gene has CDR1 SGHDT and CDR2 YYEEEE. The length of the CDR3 is 17 residues.

The J gene is TRBJ2-7, the V gene TRBV6-5; D might be TRBD2 (5 bases). CDR1 is MNHEY and CDR2 is SVGAGI in the germline V gene. The CDR3 runs 14 residues. V was cut by 6 bases and J by 0 bases, with 12 bases left in between. CDR3 sequence (DNA): TGTGCCAGCAGGGGAGTCCTACCCTCCTACGAGCAGTACTTC. As protein: CASRGVLPSYEQYF.

Concerning this clone: This sample includes further DNA sequences coding for the same CDR3. The genes are TRBV18 and TRBJ1-5, with unresolved D. Per germline, CDR1 KGHSH and CDR2 LQKENI. The CDR3 is 12 amino acids. The V end lost 2 bases, the J end lost 1 base, and 0 bases lay between the germline ends. CDR3: CASSPSNQPQHF. The CDR3 nucleotides are TGTGCCAGCTCACCAAGCAATCAGCCCCAGCATTTT.

The chain couples TRBV28 to TRBJ1-3, with 7 bases matching TRBD1. J lost 4 bases, V lost 8 bases, and 17 bases had no gene match. CDR1 and CDR2 from the germline V gene are MDHEN and SYDVKM. The CDR3 totals 17 residues. This CDR3 is CASQQPRGTAKGNTIYF. The CDR3 region has the DNA TGTGCCAGCCAACAACCCAGGGGGACGGCAAAAGGAAACACCATATATTTT.

The rearrangement uses TRBV18 and TRBJ2-2; D unclear. In germline, CDR1 is KGHSH, CDR2 LQKENI. The germline V and J ends were trimmed by 8 bases and 0 bases, with 10 bases remaining between them. This CDR3 is built from 14 residues. The CDR3 is CASALGSNTGELFF. CDR3 sequence (DNA): TGTGCCAGCGCCCTGGGGTCGAACACCGGGGAGCTGTTTTTT.

CDR3: CASSEPWTGDEQFF. CDR3 coding DNA: TGTGCCAGCAGTGAACCCTGGACAGGGGATGAGCAGTTCTTC. The chain couples TRBV6-1 to TRBJ2-1, with TRBD1 matching over 9 bases. The length of the CDR3 is 14 residues. CDR1 MNHNS and CDR2 SASEGT come from the germline V gene. Losses at the gene ends were 2 bases for V and 8 bases for J; bases not matched to a gene: 4.

This chain links TRBV18 with TRBJ1-5, with a possible D match to TRBD1 (5 bases). Per the germline V gene, CDR1 is KGHSH and CDR2 is LQKENI. V lost 1 base, J lost 1 base, and 8 bases lay in between. The CDR3 runs to 15 residues. The CDR3 DNA follows: TGTGCCAGCTCACCACGGGGGGGGAGCAATCAGCCCCAGCATTTT. As protein: CASSPRGGSNQPQHF.

V gene TRBV7-9 combines with J gene TRBJ1-2; no clear D gene. CDR3 size: 12 residues. The germline V and J ends were trimmed by 7 bases and 8 bases, with 14 bases remaining between them. Germline V CDR1 and CDR2: SEHNR, FQNEAQ (reference sequence). Here the CDR3 DNA reads TGTGCCAGCACCGCCCCGTACGGGGGCTACACCTTC. Its translation: CASTAPYGGYTF.

V and J are TRBV9 and TRBJ2-5; D unresolved. This CDR3 comprises 15 residues. The V and J ends lost 0 bases and 1 base respectively, with 10 bases between them. The germline V gene has CDR1 SGDLS and CDR2 YYNGEE. The CDR3 sequence is CASSVAPRPQETQYF. CDR3 DNA: TGTGCCAGCAGCGTAGCTCCCCGGCCCCAAGAGACCCAGTACTTC.

The V call is TRBV27, the J call TRBJ2-5, with D unresolved. Trimming took 5 bases from V and 4 from J, leaving 8 bases between them. CDR1 and CDR2 from the germline V gene are MNHEY and SMNVEV (reference sequence). The CDR3 is made up of 12 amino acids. The CDR3 DNA is TGTGCCAGCAGTAGTTGGGGAGAGACCCAGTACTTC. It is translated as CASSSWGETQYF.

J is TRBJ1-2 and V is TRBV9; D is ambiguous. The CDR3 runs to 12 residues. Germline CDR1 SGDLS, CDR2 YYNGEE. V was trimmed by 4 bases and J by 5 bases, leaving 9 bases between them. This CDR3 is CASSPGNYGYTF. CDR3 nucleotide sequence: TGTGCCAGCAGCCCAGGAAATTATGGCTACACCTTC.

The chain recombines TRBV18 with TRBJ2-6, with TRBD1 matching 7 bases. This CDR3 has 18 amino acids. Trimming removed 4 bases from V and 0 bases from J; junction bases left unmatched: 9. The germline V gene has CDR1 KGHSH and CDR2 LQKENI. As DNA, the CDR3 is TGTGCCAGCTCACTCCGAGACAGGGTAATCTCTGGGGCCAACGTCCTGACTTTC. Protein product: CASSLRDRVISGANVLTF.

This chain uses TRBV30 with TRBJ2-7; D is unresolved. Trimming pared 2 bases from V and 4 bases from J, leaving 6 bases between. The CDR3 length is 11 residues. CDR1 and CDR2 from the germline V gene are GTSNPN and SVGIG (reference sequence). Here the CDR3 DNA reads TGTGCCTGGAGTACTGTGTACGAGCAGTACTTC. Its translation is CAWSTVYEQYF. Drawing the rest from reference TRBV30 and TRBJ2-7, the complete variable domain is SQTIHQWPATLVQPVGSPLSLECTVEGTSNPNLYWYRQAAGRGLQLLFYSVGIGQISSEVPQNLSASRPQDRQFILSSKKLLLSDSGFYLCAWSTVYEQYFGPGTRLTVT.

The V gene is TRBV29-1, the J gene TRBJ2-2; D is undetermined. CDR3 length: 12 amino acids. Germline values: CDR1 SQVTM, CDR2 ANQGSEA. The germline V and J ends were trimmed by 4 bases and 1 base, with 4 bases remaining between them. The CDR3 region has the DNA TGCAGCGTTGGGGGGAACACCGGGGAGCTGTTTTTT. Amino acid sequence: CSVGGNTGELFF.

The chain combines TRBV28 with TRBJ1-1; the D is unclear. Germline CDR1 and CDR2: MDHEN and SYDVKM. V was clipped by 10 bases and J by 0 bases, with 6 bases between them. The CDR3 extends over 11 amino acids. CDR3 residues: CATFMNTEAFF. DNA of the CDR3: TGTGCCACCTTCATGAACACTGAAGCTTTCTTT.

The V and J genes are TRBV27 and TRBJ2-3; TRBD1 aligns across 7 bases. This CDR3 has 13 amino acids. Looked up from germline, CDR1 is MNHEY and CDR2 is SMNVEV (reference sequence). V lost 8 bases, J lost 5 bases, and 7 bases stayed unmatched. The CDR3 loop is CASRQGNEDTQYF. CDR3 DNA: TGTGCCAGCCGACAGGGTAACGAAGATACGCAGTATTTT.

The J gene is TRBJ2-3, the V gene TRBV18; 8 bases match TRBD1. The V gene end was trimmed by 10 bases and the J gene end by 3 bases; junction bases not matched to a gene: 9. The germline V gene encodes CDR1 KGHSH and CDR2 LQKENI. This CDR3 contains 14 residues. CDR3 DNA sequence: TGTGCCACAACTGACAGGGGAAAGACAGATACGCAGTATTTT. Its translation is CATTDRGKTDTQYF.

V gene TRBV11-2 combines with J gene TRBJ1-1; no reliable D call. CDR3 length equals 13 residues. The germline V gene has CDR1 SGHAT and CDR2 FQNNGV. Trimming left V 0 bases short and J 4 bases short, with 6 bases between. CDR3 coding DNA: TGTGCCAGCAGCTTAGAGGCCACCACTGAAGCTTTCTTT. Its translation: CASSLEATTEAFF.

Regarding this clone: In the same sample, other DNA sequences code for this CDR3. The CDR3 bases are TGTGCCAGCAGTTTATCTGGGAGATCCTATGGCTACACCTTC. Its translation: CASSLSGRSYGYTF. The chain is built from TRBV27 and TRBJ1-2; D gene uncertain. Trimming removed 0 bases from V and 4 bases from J, with 9 bases in between. Germline V CDR1 and CDR2: MNHEY, SMNVEV (reference sequence). The length of the CDR3 is 14 residues.

CDR3 residues: CASSLEGAGTGELFF. DNA for the CDR3: TGTGCCAGCAGCTTGGAGGGGGCCGGCACCGGGGAGCTGTTTTTT. This sequence joins TRBV5-8 and TRBJ2-2; 7 nucleotides agree with TRBD1. With 0 bases clipped from V and 4 bases from J, the junction kept 3 bases outside the gene matches. The germline gives CDR1 SGHTS, CDR2 YDEGEE. The CDR3 has 15 residues.

V and J are TRBV7-9 and TRBJ1-2; no clear D. The CDR3 contains 9 residues. With 5 bases removed from V and 13 bases from J, the gap between germline ends came to 8 bases. Germline values: CDR1 SEHNR, CDR2 FQNEAQ (reference sequence). CDR3 region: CASSTSSTF. In DNA, the CDR3 is TGTGCCAGCAGCACTTCTTCCACCTTC.

The rearrangement uses TRBV6-1 and TRBJ2-7, with D uncertain. This CDR3 region has 13 residues. V lost 3 bases and J lost 6, with 12 bases in between. Germline loops: CDR1 MNHNS, CDR2 SASEGT. The CDR3 nucleotides are TGTGCCAGCAGTGAGTCGAGCCTGACCGAGCAGTACTTC. Protein: CASSESSLTEQYF.

This chain uses TRBV21-1 with TRBJ1-3; the table assigns TRBD1, which was not confirmed against the DNA. TRBV21-1 is a pseudogene. The CDR3 contains 18 residues. For the CDR3, the DNA is TGTGCCAGCAGCGACCTCCGGGACAGGGGAAACTCTGGAAACACCATATATTTT. It yields the protein CASSDLRDRGNSGNTIYF.